Sequencing of this T cell receptor beta chain was carried out in a study of cytomegalovirus exposure and HLA in healthy donors. The overall study: It was reported in a later analysis that the roughly 120 validation repertoires used the same platform as the 666 first-cohort repertoires.

CDR3 length: 14 amino acids. Germline CDR1 and CDR2: SGHDT and YYEEEE. V lost 3 bases to trimming and J lost 0 bases, with 10 bases between them. TCRdb's table, derived via immunoSEQ multiplex PCR, lists solely in-frame clones and lacks some. The profile shows 220,000 or so clones, around 80% of them singletons. In the case of this clone: Its antigen is not known.

Study-level results: Most observed TCR sequences were rare, whereas some public TCRs were detected in many donors.

Material for sequencing was PBMCs. This TCR was sampled from a woman aged 25 to 39 in good health and CMV-seropositive. The chain is built from TRBV5-6 and TRBJ2-7; D not certain. CDR3: CASSWTGPSYEQYF. The CDR3 nucleotides are TGTGCCAGCAGCTGGACCGGGCCCTCCTACGAGCAGTACTTC.